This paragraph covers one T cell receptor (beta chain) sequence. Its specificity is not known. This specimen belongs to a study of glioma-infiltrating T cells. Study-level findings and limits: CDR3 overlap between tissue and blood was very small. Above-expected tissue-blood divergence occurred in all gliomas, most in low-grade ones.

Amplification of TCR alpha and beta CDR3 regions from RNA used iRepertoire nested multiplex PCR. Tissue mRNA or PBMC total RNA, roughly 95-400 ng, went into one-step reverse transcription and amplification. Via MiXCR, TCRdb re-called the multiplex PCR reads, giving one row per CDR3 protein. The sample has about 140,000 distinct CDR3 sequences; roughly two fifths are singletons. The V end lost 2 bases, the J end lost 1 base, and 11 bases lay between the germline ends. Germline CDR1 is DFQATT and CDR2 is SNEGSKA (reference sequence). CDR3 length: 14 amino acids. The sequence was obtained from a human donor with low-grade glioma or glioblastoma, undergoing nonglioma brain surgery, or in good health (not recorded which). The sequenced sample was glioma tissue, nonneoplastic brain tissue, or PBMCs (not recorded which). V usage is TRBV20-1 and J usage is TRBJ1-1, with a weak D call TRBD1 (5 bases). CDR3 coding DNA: TGCAGTGCTAGAAAGCGGGGCGCGAACACTGAAGCTTTCTTT. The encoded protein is CSARKRGANTEAFF.